This is a list of T cell receptor beta chains from one sample in a study of PD-L1 blockade in urothelial cancer. This table comes from immunoSEQ multiplex PCR, and its TCRdb copy is limited to in-frame clones, with some not included. The sample has fewer than 25,000 clones, roughly nine tenths seen once. This material consisted of PBMCs, taken around atezolizumab (anti-PD-L1) treatment. The receptors originated from a man in his fifties with urothelial cancer. The CDR3 runs from the conserved cysteine through the conserved F or W. The D gene is left open where the match is weak. Some rows have no size entry. The others give once, few or many, or a class for an expanded clone.

v_gene,d_gene,len,j_gene,abundance,CDR3nt,CDR3aa
TRBV27,.,16,TRBJ2-7,few,TGTGCCAGCACCCCAAGGGGCGAACGGCTATCCTACGAGCAGTACTTC,CASTPRGERLSYEQYF
TRBV7-2,TRBD1,15,TRBJ2-7,.,TGTGCCAGCAGCCCTACCCGGGACAGGGGTCGGGAGCAGTACTTC,CASSPTRDRGREQYF
TRBV9,.,14,TRBJ2-5,.,TGTGCCAGCAGCGCCCCTGGCGTCGGGGAGACCCAGTACTTC,CASSAPGVGETQYF
TRBV6-4,TRBD1,20,TRBJ1-1,.,TGTGCCAGCAGTGGAATTCCGGGACAGGGGACTTTTCGGCTGAACACTGAAGCTTTCTTT,CASSGIPGQGTFRLNTEAFF
TRBV27,TRBD1,14,TRBJ2-7,.,TGTGCCAGCAGTTTTGGCCAGGGGGCGTTCGAGCAGTACTTC,CASSFGQGAFEQYF
TRBV11-2,TRBD2,17,TRBJ2-7,.,TGTGCCAGCAGCTTAGGTAAGGTTGCGGGGGGGATCTACGAGCAGTACTTC,CASSLGKVAGGIYEQYF
TRBV6-1,TRBD1,13,TRBJ2-3,.,TGTGCCAGCAGTCCACAGGGGCCAGATACGCAGTATTTT,CASSPQGPDTQYF
TRBV6-4,.,14,TRBJ1-2,.,TGTGCCAGCAGTGATGTCCAGGCCATCTATGGCTACACCTTC,CASSDVQAIYGYTF
TRBV10-3,TRBD1,13,TRBJ1-1,.,TGTGCCATCAGTGTCCCTGGACAGGGAGAAGCTTTCTTT,CAISVPGQGEAFF
TRBV7-3,.,12,TRBJ2-1,.,TGTGCCAGCAGCAACAGGGTTGATGAGCAGTTCTTC,CASSNRVDEQFF
TRBV7-9,.,14,TRBJ1-4,.,TGTGCCAGCAGCCGTCTGGACCGGGATGCAAAACTGTTTTTT,CASSRLDRDAKLFF
TRBV6-1,TRBD2,11,TRBJ2-1,.,TGTGCCAGTAGTTTAGCGGGGGGGCAGTTCTTC,CASSLAGGQFF
TRBV19,.,11,TRBJ2-3,.,TGTGCCAGTGGTACTAGAGATACGCAGTATTTT,CASGTRDTQYF
TRBV14,.,16,TRBJ1-2,.,TGTGCCAGCAGCCAAGATAATAGGGGGAGAAACTATGGCTACACCTTC,CASSQDNRGRNYGYTF
TRBV19,.,14,TRBJ2-1,.,TGTGCCAGTAGTATAGAATCCGGTTACAATGAGCAGTTCTTC,CASSIESGYNEQFF
TRBV5-1,.,13,TRBJ1-5,.,TGCGCCAGCAGCTTGGCCCCGTATCAGCCCCAGCATTTT,CASSLAPYQPQHF
TRBV7-8,.,15,TRBJ1-4,.,TGTGCCAGCAGCTTAGAGGCAGGGGTTGGAGAAAAACTGTTTTTT,CASSLEAGVGEKLFF
TRBV21-1,.,15,TRBJ2-5,.,TGTGCCAGCAGCAAAGAACAGGGGCGCGGGGAGACCCAGTACTTC,CASSKEQGRGETQYF
TRBV5-1,.,14,TRBJ2-2,.,TGCGCCAGCAGCGGGGGCTGGGACACCGGGGAGCTGTTTTTT,CASSGGWDTGELFF
TRBV18,TRBD2,14,TRBJ2-5,.,TGTGCCAGCTCACCGGCTAGCGGACAAGAGACCCAGTACTTC,CASSPASGQETQYF
TRBV5-1,TRBD1,15,TRBJ2-5,.,TGCGCCAGCAGCTCGATAGACAGGGACCAAGAGACCCAGTACTTC,CASSSIDRDQETQYF
TRBV18,TRBD2,17,TRBJ2-5,.,TGTGCCAGCTCACCACAACTAGCGGGGGTTCACAAAGAGACCCAGTACTTC,CASSPQLAGVHKETQYF
TRBV4-2,TRBD2,17,TRBJ2-5,.,TGTGCCAGCAGCCAGGGCACTAGCGGGGGAACCCAAGAGACCCAGTACTTC,CASSQGTSGGTQETQYF
TRBV23-1,.,15,TRBJ1-5,.,TGCGCCAGCAGTCAACTACCCAAACCTTATCAGCCCCAGCATTTT,CASSQLPKPYQPQHF
TRBV7-9,TRBD1,12,TRBJ1-2,.,TGTGCCAGCAGCGCGGACAGGGTCGGCTACACCTTC,CASSADRVGYTF
TRBV7-9,.,10,TRBJ1-2,few,TGTGCCAGCAGCCTCCACGGTTCCACCTTC,CASSLHGSTF
TRBV18,TRBD2,17,TRBJ2-3,.,TGTGCCAGCTCAACCCTAGCGGGGGGGCCGGGGACAGATACGCAGTATTTT,CASSTLAGGPGTDTQYF
TRBV5-6,TRBD1,15,TRBJ2-7,.,TGTGCCAGCAGCCCGACTTGGGACAGTACGGAAGAGCAGTACTTC,CASSPTWDSTEEQYF
TRBV28,.,15,TRBJ1-5,few,TGTGCCAGCAGTTTTCAGGGCCTCGCTTATCAGCCCCAGCATTTT,CASSFQGLAYQPQHF
TRBV7-8,TRBD2,17,TRBJ2-2,.,TGTGCCAGCAGCTCCAGGGGTGCGGGAGGGCCTCCCGGGGAGCTGTTTTTT,CASSSRGAGGPPGELFF
TRBV7-2,.,15,TRBJ2-7,.,TGTGCCAGCAGCTTAGTTGGTAGCGAGACCTACGAGCAGTACTTC,CASSLVGSETYEQYF
TRBV18,TRBD1,15,TRBJ1-2,.,TGTGCCAGCTCACCACGGACAGGGGGAGATTTCGACTACACCTTC,CASSPRTGGDFDYTF
TRBV27,TRBD1,14,TRBJ1-2,.,TGTGCCAGCAGTTCCGAACAGGGGGACTATGGCTACACCTTC,CASSSEQGDYGYTF